These 18 T cell receptor beta chains share one sample of origin, sequenced in a study of human T cells and chemical hapten exposure. Time point of the sample: pre-sensitization, week 0. The sample's treatment: therapeutic diphenylcyclopropenone sensitization with weekly scalp DPC. TCRdb reprocessed the RACE reads via MiXCR and lists one record per CDR3 protein. This table has approximately 370,000 distinct CDR3 sequences, 4.5% to 5.5% appearing once. This specimen was whole blood, taken in connection with sensitization to the hapten diphenylcyclopropenone (DPC). These receptors were taken from a woman between 18 and 30 years old with alopecia areata. Some clones in this sample may be carry-over from other donors' samples.

This clonotype occurred many times. The chain couples TRBV2 to TRBJ2-3, with TRBD2 as a possible D gene (7 bases). The germline CDR1 and CDR2 sequences are SNHLY and FYNNEI. Trimming cost V 4 bases and J 6 bases, with 17 bases left between them. CDR3 length equals 15 residues. The CDR3 nucleotides read TGTGCCAGCAGTGTTCTGGGGGGGCGTCTCGATACGCAGTATTTT. Translating it yields CASSVLGGRLDTQYF.

Many counts were recorded for this clonotype. V usage is TRBV7-2 and J usage is TRBJ2-3; weak D call: TRBD1 (6 bases). This CDR3 contains 15 residues. The germline V gene encodes CDR1 SGHTA and CDR2 FQGNSA. V was pared by 1 base and J by 2 bases, with 10 bases between. The CDR3 DNA reads as TGTGCCAGCAGCTTAGGGGGGCCCTACACAGATACGCAGTATTTT. The encoded protein is CASSLGGPYTDTQYF.

The CDR3 DNA reads as TGTGCCAGCAGTTACGACAGGGACTTTTATGGCTACACCTTC. It codes for CASSYDRDFYGYTF. The rearrangement joins TRBV27 to TRBJ1-2, with 7 bases matching TRBD1. Germline values: CDR1 MNHEY, CDR2 SMNVEV (reference sequence). The CDR3 consists of 14 residues. Trimming took 4 bases from V and 5 from J; bases not matched to a gene: 7.

Only a few counts were recorded for this clonotype. The rearrangement joins TRBV9 to TRBJ2-3, with 7 nucleotides matching TRBD1. The CDR3 covers 15 residues. V trimming: 3 bases; J trimming: 4 bases; junction bases outside the gene matches: 8. CDR1 is SGDLS, CDR2 YYNGEE, per germline. CDR3: CASSEEIGGPDTQYF. DNA for the CDR3: TGTGCCAGCAGCGAAGAAATAGGGGGCCCAGATACGCAGTATTTT.

This clonotype occurred many times. This chain connects TRBV6-6 to TRBJ2-3; no firm D call. The CDR3 is 14 residues long. The V gene's germline CDR1 is MNHNY and CDR2 SVGAGI (reference sequence). V was cut by 7 bases and J by 2 bases, with 13 bases left in between. The DNA of the CDR3 is TGTGCCAGCAAGGTGACTCAGAACACAGATACGCAGTATTTT. Translation: CASKVTQNTDTQYF.

This clonotype was found many times. The V and J genes are TRBV12-3 or TRBV12-4 and TRBJ1-6, with TRBD1 matching 8 bases. This CDR3 is 13 amino acids long. V lost 6 bases and J lost 16; bases outside the gene matches: 11. Written as DNA, the CDR3 is TGTGCCAGCAGCGGACAGGGTCGGACGATTCTCCACTTT. Residues: CASSGQGRTILHF.

This clonotype was recorded many times. The V gene is TRBV6-2 or TRBV6-3, the J gene TRBJ2-7, with TRBD2 matching over 12 bases. The CDR3 totals 15 residues. The trim removed 6 bases at V and 2 bases at J, leaving 5 bases unmatched. CDR1 and CDR2 (germline): MNHEY, SVGEGT. Here the CDR3 reads CASRQTSGGTYEQYF. The CDR3 DNA reads as TGTGCCAGCAGGCAAACTAGCGGGGGGACCTACGAGCAGTACTTC.

This clonotype occurred a few times. The V gene is TRBV24-1, the J gene TRBJ1-5; 7 nucleotides match TRBD1. Trimming cost V 6 bases and J 1 base; bases outside gene matches: 5. Germline-derived CDR1 and CDR2 are KGHDR and SFDVKD. The CDR3 length is 15 residues. The CDR3 loop is CATSTGTESNQPQHF. Here the CDR3 DNA reads TGTGCCACCAGTACCGGGACAGAAAGCAATCAGCCCCAGCATTTT.

DNA for the CDR3: TGTGCCAGCAGCTTACGGCGGGTTCCACAGCCCCAGCATTTT. It is translated as CASSLRRVPQPQHF. The chain combines TRBV7-8 with TRBJ1-5, with no clear D. There are 14 residues in the CDR3. Between the trimmed V and J ends, which lost 2 bases and 7 bases, there was a span of 12 bases. CDR1 and CDR2 from the germline V gene are SGHVS and FQNEAQ.

There are a few counts of this clonotype. The chain links TRBV20-1 to TRBJ2-3; TRBD2 might be the D (6 bases). Trimming took off 1 base at V and 0 bases at J, with 17 bases between the two ends. CDR1 DFQATT and CDR2 SNEGSKA come from the germline V gene (reference sequence). This CDR3 has 17 amino acids. CDR3 bases: TGCAGTGCTAGAGGGAGTGTTGGGGGGACTAGCACAGATACGCAGTATTTT. It codes for CSARGSVGGTSTDTQYF.

This clonotype showed up just a few times. The genes are TRBV7-9 and TRBJ2-3; no clear D gene. Trimming pared 5 bases from V and 2 bases from J, leaving 11 bases between. The CDR3 has 14 amino acids. In germline, CDR1 is SEHNR, CDR2 FQNEAQ (reference sequence). The CDR3 reads CASSPPFPTDTQYF. Written as DNA, the CDR3 is TGTGCCAGCAGCCCCCCCTTTCCCACAGATACGCAGTATTTT.

This clonotype came up many times. The chain couples TRBV5-4 to TRBJ2-7, with D unresolved. CDR1 SGHNT and CDR2 YYREEE come from the germline V gene (reference sequence). V was cut by 0 bases and J by 3 bases, with 13 bases left in between. This CDR3 comprises 15 residues. CDR3 bases: TGTGCCAGCAGCTTGGCCGGTCAGGCGAACTACGAGCAGTACTTC. Amino acid sequence: CASSLAGQANYEQYF.

The chain carries TRBV12-3 or TRBV12-4 and TRBJ1-5; D unclear. Trimming took 4 bases from V and 6 from J, leaving 10 bases between them. The CDR3 length is 13 residues. The chain's CDR3 is CASSYDVGQPQHF. The CDR3 nucleotides read TGTGCCAGCAGTTACGACGTGGGTCAGCCCCAGCATTTT.

The CDR3 region is CASSLASGGANGANVLTF. The CDR3 DNA sequence: TGTGCCAGCAGCTTAGCTAGCGGGGGGGCAAATGGGGCCAACGTCCTGACTTTC. The genes are TRBV7-2 and TRBJ2-6, with 11 bases aligning to TRBD2. Per germline, CDR1 SGHTA and CDR2 FQGNSA. With V trimmed by 0 bases and J by 3 bases, 4 bases remained unmatched. The CDR3 runs to 18 residues. The full variable domain, completed using reference TRBV7-2 and TRBJ2-6, is GAGVSQSPSNKVTEKGKDVELRCDPISGHTALYWYRQSLGQGLEFLIYFQGNSAPDKSGLPSDRFSAERTGGSVSTLTIQRTQQEDSAVYLCASSLASGGANGANVLTFGAGSRLTVL.

This clonotype was counted many times. CDR3 amino acids: CASRLVPGQSSTDTQYF. The CDR3 coding sequence is TGTGCCAGCAGGCTAGTACCGGGACAAAGTAGCACAGATACGCAGTATTTT. The rearrangement uses TRBV5-5 and TRBJ2-3, with D perhaps matching TRBD1 (6 bases). This CDR3 is 17 amino acids long. Trimming removed 5 bases at V and 0 bases at J, with 19 bases between. CDR1 SGHKS and CDR2 YYEKEE come from the germline V gene (reference sequence).

The gene calls are TRBV4-3 and TRBJ1-5; no definite D call. This CDR3 spans 17 amino acids. Germline CDR1 is LGHNA and CDR2 is YSLEER. Trimming removed 0 bases from V and 5 bases from J, with 17 bases in between. CDR3 residues: CASSQDRAARQDQPQHF. CDR3 sequence (DNA): TGCGCCAGCAGCCAAGATAGGGCAGCTCGTCAGGATCAGCCCCAGCATTTT.

The chain uses TRBV7-2 and TRBJ1-2; D ambiguous. Germline assignment: CDR1 SGHTA and CDR2 FQGNSA. Between the trimmed V and J ends, which lost 1 base and 7 bases, there was a span of 13 bases. The CDR3 runs 14 residues. The CDR3 here is CASSLEGAGGGYTF. DNA of the CDR3: TGTGCCAGCAGCTTAGAGGGAGCCGGCGGTGGCTACACCTTC.

In this sample, this clonotype turned up many times. The chain uses TRBV28 and TRBJ2-7; no firm D call. The germline V gene encodes CDR1 MDHEN and CDR2 SYDVKM. Trimming shortened V by 5 bases and J by 2 bases, and 7 bases separated the two germline ends. The CDR3 consists of 12 residues. Written as DNA, the CDR3 is TGTGCCAGCAGTCCCTATCCCTACGAGCAGTACTTC. Residues: CASSPYPYEQYF.